The clone carrying this T cell receptor beta chain was recorded many times. The antigen remains undetermined. The data were obtained in a study of identical twins. Study observations and caveats: Out-of-frame alpha sequences shared by twins showed excess low generation probability. Insertions ran lower in abundant cord blood beta clonotypes, though not in memory repertoires. A partial confounding effect on zero-insertion analyses could come from invariant MAIT and iNKT cells.

Per germline, CDR1 SGHRS and CDR2 YFSETQ. The CDR3 is made up of 12 amino acids. V was shortened by 5 bases and J by 3 bases, with 6 bases between the two germline ends. After template switching added a universal primer site, the resulting cDNA carried unique molecular identifiers. TCRdb re-called the 5' RACE reads through MiXCR, storing one row per CDR3 protein. The table has approximately 690,000 distinct CDR3 sequences, around 6% seen once. Sequencing used naive T cells sorted from blood. The chain combines TRBV5-1 with TRBJ2-4; no firm D call. The clonotype comes from a man between 18 and 29 years old in good health. CDR3 coding DNA: TGCGCCAGCAGGGGCGACAAAAACATTCAGTACTTC. As protein: CASRGDKNIQYF.